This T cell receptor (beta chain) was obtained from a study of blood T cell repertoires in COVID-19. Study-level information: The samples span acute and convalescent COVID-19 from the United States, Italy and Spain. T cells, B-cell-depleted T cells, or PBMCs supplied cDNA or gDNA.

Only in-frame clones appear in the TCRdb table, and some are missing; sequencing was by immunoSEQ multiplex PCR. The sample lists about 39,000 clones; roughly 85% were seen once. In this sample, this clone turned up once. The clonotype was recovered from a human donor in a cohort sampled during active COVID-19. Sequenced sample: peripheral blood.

The CDR3 DNA sequence: TGTGCCAGTAGCATGCCGACAGGGCGGAGTGGCTACACCTTC. Translation gives CASSMPTGRSGYTF. The chain joins TRBV19 to TRBJ1-2, with 7 bases identical to TRBD1. Germline assignment: CDR1 LNHDA and CDR2 SQIVND (reference sequence). J lost 7 bases, V lost 6 bases, and 11 bases had no gene match. The CDR3 runs 14 residues.